Each of the 21 T cell receptor beta chains below was sequenced from the same sample in a study of T cells in Graves' hyperthyroidism and ophthalmopathy. The TCR beta CDR3 regions underwent amplification using RNA transcripts as the source. TCR CDR3 regions were first amplified by RT-PCR with HTBI primers. MiXCR, applied by TCRdb to the multiplex PCR reads, yields one record per CDR3 protein. The data contain about 49,000 distinct CDR3 sequences, 45% to 65% of them singletons. Sequencing input: peripheral blood or thyroid tissue (not recorded which). The receptors originated from a man aged 18 to 29 with Graves' hyperthyroidism.

The chain recombines TRBV15 with TRBJ2-7; maybe TRBD2 (6 bases). This CDR3 is 14 amino acids long. CDR1 is LNHNV and CDR2 is YYDKDF in the germline V gene (reference sequence). V gave up 2 bases and J gave up 0 bases, with 8 bases separating them. The CDR3 loop reads CATSRSSGSYEQYF. The CDR3 coding sequence is TGTGCCACCAGCAGAAGTAGCGGCTCCTACGAGCAGTACTTC.

Ten or more counts support this clonotype. This chain uses TRBV6-5 with TRBJ1-4; tentatively, D is TRBD1 (5 bases). Trimming took off 4 bases at V and 9 bases at J, with 18 bases between the two ends. This CDR3 has 15 amino acids. Germline V gene data show CDR1 as MNHEY and CDR2 as SVGAGI. The CDR3 coding sequence is TGTGCCAGCAGTTTACGGGACGTCGACCCCCAAAAACTGTTTTTT. Translated, it gives CASSLRDVDPQKLFF.

A remark on this clonotype: One junction end disagrees with the germline gene, perhaps due to a read error. The genes are TRBV24-1 and TRBJ2-5; 9 bases are a match to TRBD1. This CDR3 contains 14 residues. CDR1 and CDR2 (germline): KGHDR, SFDVKD. DNA for the CDR3: TGTGCCACCAGTGATCGGACAGGGGTGGAGACCCAGTGCTTC. Its protein product is CATSDRTGVETQCF.

The chain employs TRBV10-2 and TRBJ1-5; no clear D gene. The CDR3 length is 12 residues. Deletions cut 1 base from V and 5 bases from J, with 3 bases between. CDR1 WSHSY and CDR2 SAAADI come from the germline V gene. The CDR3 coding sequence is TGCGCCAGCAGTGAGTTCGATCAGCCCCAGCATTTT. Translation gives CASSEFDQPQHF.

This chain links TRBV7-3 with TRBJ2-7; 8 bases fit TRBD2. Germline assignment: CDR1 SGHTA and CDR2 FQGTGA. Trimming took 3 bases from V and 4 from J; bases not matched to a gene: 8. The CDR3 is 15 amino acids. The chain's CDR3 is CASSLTSGGPYEQYF. In nucleotides, the CDR3 is TGTGCCAGCAGCTTGACGAGCGGGGGTCCATACGAGCAGTACTTC.

This clonotype was counted at least ten times. This sequence joins TRBV7-2 and TRBJ2-2; D unclear. V was clipped by 4 bases and J by 2 bases, with 5 bases between them. Germline V lookup: CDR1 SGHTA, CDR2 FQGNSA. There are 13 residues in the CDR3. The CDR3 region is CASSSNNTGELFF. In DNA, the CDR3 is TGTGCCAGCAGCTCAAATAACACCGGGGAGCTGTTTTTT.

About this clonotype: Since a much larger clone is just one base distant, this may be a read error. The chain links TRBV12-3 or TRBV12-4 to TRBJ2-2; perhaps TRBD2 as D (6 bases). This CDR3 has 14 residues. V was cut by 5 bases and J by 6 bases, with 13 bases left in between. The CDR3 spells CASSELGEAGELFF. The CDR3 DNA is TGTGCCAGCAGTGAATTGGGGGAGGCCGGGGAGCTGTTTTTT.

This clonotype was seen at least ten times. The CDR3 region has the DNA TGTGCCAGCAGTTACCGGGACAGAACTAACACTGAAGCTTTCTTT. It is translated as CASSYRDRTNTEAFF. The rearrangement joins TRBV6-2 or TRBV6-3 to TRBJ1-1, with TRBD1 matching 7 bases. Germline V CDR1 and CDR2: MNHEY, SVGEGT. Trimming removed 2 bases from V and 2 bases from J; junction bases left unmatched: 5. This CDR3 spans 15 amino acids.

The chain uses TRBV24-1 and TRBJ1-2, with D unclear. This CDR3 contains 13 residues. V shed 4 bases and J shed 3 bases, with 8 bases lying between them. Germline-derived CDR1 and CDR2 are KGHDR and SFDVKD. In DNA form, the CDR3 reads TGTGCCACCAGTGACTCCCCCCACTATGGCTACACCTTC. Protein product: CATSDSPHYGYTF.

In this sample, this clonotype turned up a few times. The chain uses TRBV20-1 and TRBJ1-1, with D unresolved. This CDR3 is built from 11 residues. Germline lookup yields CDR1 DFQATT and CDR2 SNEGSKA (reference sequence). The germline V and J ends were trimmed by 5 bases and 1 base, with 5 bases remaining between them. CDR3 loop: CSAFANTEAFF. The CDR3 coding sequence is TGCAGTGCTTTCGCGAACACTGAAGCTTTCTTT.

A note on this clonotype: The junction shows a germline mismatch at one end, possibly a read error. This sequence joins TRBV7-7 and TRBJ2-5, with a possible D match to TRBD1 (6 bases). This CDR3 contains 13 residues. Per the germline V gene, CDR1 is SSHAT and CDR2 is FNYEAQ (reference sequence). The CDR3 is CASSPDSLKTQYF. CDR3 bases: TGTGCTAGCAGCCCGGACAGTCTAAAGACCCAGTACTTC.

As for this clonotype: The missing conserved phenylalanine or tryptophan at the end of this CDR3 makes a read error likely. The DNA is left out, because the CDR3 cannot be placed on it with certainty; the CDR3 is given as TCRdb lists it. The chain uses TRBV20-1 and TRBJ1-6; the D segment call TRBD1 is taken from the table without a DNA check. The CDR3 sequence runs 8 residues, both termini included. CDR1 is DFQATT, CDR2 SNEGSKA, per germline (reference sequence). CDR3: CSARQGNS.

Points on this clonotype: Compared with germline, one end of the junction differs, possibly owing to a read error. The chain recombines TRBV29-1 with TRBJ2-7, with 7 bases matching TRBD1. Germline values: CDR1 SQVTM, CDR2 ANQGSEA. This CDR3 has 14 amino acids. The CDR3: CNVEEGQGDYEQYF. The CDR3 DNA reads TGCAACGTTGAAGAGGGGCAGGGGGACTACGAGCAGTACTTC.

The sample holds many counts of this clonotype. The chain carries TRBV5-4 and TRBJ1-5, with 7 bases aligning to TRBD1. V shed 2 bases, J shed 0 bases, and the junction held 17 bases outside the gene matches. The length of the CDR3 is 20 residues. Germline V gene lookup returns CDR1 SGHNT and CDR2 YYREEE (reference sequence). The CDR3, as DNA: TGTGCCAGCAGCTTACACCGACAGGGTGAAGAGGACTATAGCAATCAGCCCCAGCATTTT. Its translation: CASSLHRQGEEDYSNQPQHF.

This clonotype was observed many times. The rearrangement uses TRBV27 and TRBJ1-1, with 7 nucleotides matching TRBD1. This CDR3 has 16 amino acids. Trimming at V came to 5 bases and at J to 1 base, leaving 10 bases not matched to a gene. The germline CDR1 and CDR2 sequences are MNHEY and SMNVEV (reference sequence). The CDR3 coding sequence is TGTGCCAGCAGTCCCGGACAGGTCTTGGGGAACACTGAAGCTTTCTTT. As protein: CASSPGQVLGNTEAFF.

The chain employs TRBV7-9 and TRBJ1-2, with a possible D match to TRBD1 (5 bases). V shed 7 bases and J shed 0 bases, with 21 bases lying between them. CDR1 SEHNR and CDR2 FQNEAQ come from the germline V gene (reference sequence). The CDR3 consists of 17 residues. The CDR3 protein is CASTPEGLTRANYGYTF. The CDR3 DNA follows: TGTGCCAGCACTCCCGAGGGGCTCACCCGAGCTAACTATGGCTACACCTTC. Full variable domain (remainder filled in from reference TRBV7-9 and TRBJ1-2): DTGVSQNPRHKITKRGQNVTFRCDPISEHNRLYWYRQTLGQGPEFLTYFQNEAQLEKSRLLSDRFSAERPKGSFSTLEIQRTEQGDSAMYLCASTPEGLTRANYGYTFGSGTRLTVV.

The chain links TRBV5-1 to TRBJ2-7; 7 bases align to TRBD2. Trimming removed 4 bases from V and 6 bases from J; junction bases left unmatched: 7. This CDR3 contains 13 residues. Germline V gene sequence: CDR1 SGHRS, CDR2 YFSETQ. The CDR3 DNA reads TGCGCCAGCAGCGGCACGGGGGAGGGCGAGCAGTACTTC. As protein: CASSGTGEGEQYF. The whole variable domain, remainder taken from reference TRBV5-1 and TRBJ2-7, is KAGVTQTPRYLIKTRGQQVTLSCSPISGHRSVSWYQQTPGQGLQFLFEYFSETQRNKGNFPGRFSGRQFSNSRSEMNVSTLELGDSALYLCASSGTGEGEQYFGPGTRLTVT.

This clonotype was recorded at least ten times. This sequence joins TRBV19 and TRBJ2-7; the match to TRBD2 covers 7 bases. The CDR3 totals 15 residues. Germline lookup yields CDR1 LNHDA and CDR2 SQIVND (reference sequence). The ends lost 4 bases at V and 3 bases at J; junction bases unmatched: 9. CDR3 region: CASSNGGGGIYEQYF. In nucleotides, the CDR3 is TGTGCCAGTAGTAACGGCGGGGGTGGTATCTACGAGCAGTACTTC. Drawing the rest from reference TRBV19 and TRBJ2-7, the complete variable domain is DGGITQSPKYLFRKEGQNVTLSCEQNLNHDAMYWYRQDPGQGLRLIYYSQIVNDFQKGDIAEGYSVSREKKESFPLTVTSAQKNPTAFYLCASSNGGGGIYEQYFGPGTRLTVT.

The genes are TRBV5-6 and TRBJ2-7; weak D call: TRBD1 (6 bases). The V and J ends lost 6 bases and 9 bases respectively, with 22 bases between them. Germline V gene sequence: CDR1 SGHDT, CDR2 YYEEEE. The length of the CDR3 is 14 residues. The CDR3 nucleotides are TGTGCCAGCATACGCAGGGGTCTCTTGAACGGGCAGTACTTC. Translated, it gives CASIRRGLLNGQYF.

This clonotype was seen ten or more times. This chain connects TRBV20-1 to TRBJ1-2; D uncertain. This CDR3 contains 13 residues. V lost 1 base, J lost 6 bases, and 12 bases lay in between. Per germline, CDR1 DFQATT and CDR2 SNEGSKA (reference sequence). The CDR3 nucleotides read TGCAGTGCTAGAGTCGACCCTGGGAATGGCTACACCTTC. Encoded protein: CSARVDPGNGYTF.

This clonotype was seen many times. This chain joins TRBV7-9 and TRBJ2-5, with D maybe TRBD1 (5 bases). This CDR3 is 13 amino acids long. From germline, CDR1 is SEHNR and CDR2 FQNEAQ (reference sequence). Trimming left V 5 bases short and J 0 bases short, with 7 bases between. The CDR3 reads CASSKDNQETQYF. The CDR3 region has the DNA TGTGCCAGCAGCAAGGACAACCAAGAGACCCAGTACTTC.